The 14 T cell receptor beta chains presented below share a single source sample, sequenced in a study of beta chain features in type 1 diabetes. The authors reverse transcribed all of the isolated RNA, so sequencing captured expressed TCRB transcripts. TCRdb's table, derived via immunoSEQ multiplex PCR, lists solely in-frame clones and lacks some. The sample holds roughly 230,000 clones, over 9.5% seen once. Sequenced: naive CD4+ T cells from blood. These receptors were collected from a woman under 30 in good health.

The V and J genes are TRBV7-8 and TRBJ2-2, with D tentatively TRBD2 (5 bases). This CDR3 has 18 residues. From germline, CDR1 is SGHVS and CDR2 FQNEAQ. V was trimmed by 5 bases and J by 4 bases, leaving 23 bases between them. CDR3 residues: CASSALPPGLAGTGELFF. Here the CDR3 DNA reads TGTGCCAGCAGCGCCCTCCCCCCCGGGCTCGCGGGCACCGGGGAGCTGTTTTTT.

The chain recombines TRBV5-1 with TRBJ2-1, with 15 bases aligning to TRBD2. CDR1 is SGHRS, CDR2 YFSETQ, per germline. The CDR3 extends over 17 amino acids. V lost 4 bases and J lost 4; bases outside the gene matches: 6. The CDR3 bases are TGCGCCAGCAGCAGGACTAGCGGGGGGGGACAATACAATGAGCAGTTCTTC. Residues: CASSRTSGGGQYNEQFF.

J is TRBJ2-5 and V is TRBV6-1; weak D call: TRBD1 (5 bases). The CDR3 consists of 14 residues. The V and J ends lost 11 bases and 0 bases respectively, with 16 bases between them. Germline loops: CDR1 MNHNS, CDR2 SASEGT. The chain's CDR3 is CACLDRSYQETQYF. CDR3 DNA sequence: TGTGCCTGCTTAGACAGATCGTACCAAGAGACCCAGTACTTC.

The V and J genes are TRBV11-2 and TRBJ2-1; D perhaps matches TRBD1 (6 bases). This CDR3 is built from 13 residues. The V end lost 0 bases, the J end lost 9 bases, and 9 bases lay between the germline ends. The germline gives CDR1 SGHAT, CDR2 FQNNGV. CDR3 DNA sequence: TGTGCCAGCAGCTTAGATCTGGGGGCTGAGCAGTTCTTC. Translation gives CASSLDLGAEQFF.

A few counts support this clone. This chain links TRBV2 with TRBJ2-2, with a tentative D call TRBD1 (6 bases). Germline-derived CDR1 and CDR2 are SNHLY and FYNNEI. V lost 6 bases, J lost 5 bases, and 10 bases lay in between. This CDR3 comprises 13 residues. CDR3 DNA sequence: TGTGCCAGCAGGGGGGCGAGGACCGGGGAGCTGTTTTTT. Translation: CASRGARTGELFF. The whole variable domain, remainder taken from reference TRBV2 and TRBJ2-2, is EPEVTQTPSHQVTQMGQEVILRCVPISNHLYFYWYRQILGQKVEFLVSFYNNEISEKSEIFDDQFSVERPDGSNFTLKIRSTKLEDSAMYFCASRGARTGELFFGEGSRLTVL.

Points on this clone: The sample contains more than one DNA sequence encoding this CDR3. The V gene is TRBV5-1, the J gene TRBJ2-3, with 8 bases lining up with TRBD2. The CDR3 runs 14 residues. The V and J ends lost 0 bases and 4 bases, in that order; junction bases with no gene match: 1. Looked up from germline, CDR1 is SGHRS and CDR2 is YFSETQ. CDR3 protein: CASSLAGGPDTQYF. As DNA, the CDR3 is TGCGCCAGCAGCTTGGCGGGAGGGCCAGATACGCAGTATTTT.

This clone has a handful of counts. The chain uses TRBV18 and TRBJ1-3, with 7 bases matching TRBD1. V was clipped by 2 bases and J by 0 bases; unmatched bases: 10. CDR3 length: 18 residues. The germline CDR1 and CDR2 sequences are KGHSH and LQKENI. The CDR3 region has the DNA TGTGCCAGCTCACCATCCGGACAGGTCAGGCCCTCTGGAAACACCATATATTTT. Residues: CASSPSGQVRPSGNTIYF.

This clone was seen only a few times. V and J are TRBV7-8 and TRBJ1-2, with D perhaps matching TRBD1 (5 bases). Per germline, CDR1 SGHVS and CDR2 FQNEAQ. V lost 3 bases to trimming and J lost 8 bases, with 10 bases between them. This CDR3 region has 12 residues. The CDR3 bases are TGTGCCAGCAGCTTGGTGGGGCTGGGCTACACCTTC. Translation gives CASSLVGLGYTF.

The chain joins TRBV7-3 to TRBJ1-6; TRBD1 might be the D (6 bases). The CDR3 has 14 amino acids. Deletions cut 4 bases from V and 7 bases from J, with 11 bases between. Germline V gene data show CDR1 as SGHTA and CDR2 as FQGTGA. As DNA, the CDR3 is TGTGCCAGCAGCTCCCCGACAGGAAATTCACCCCTCCACTTT. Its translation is CASSSPTGNSPLHF.

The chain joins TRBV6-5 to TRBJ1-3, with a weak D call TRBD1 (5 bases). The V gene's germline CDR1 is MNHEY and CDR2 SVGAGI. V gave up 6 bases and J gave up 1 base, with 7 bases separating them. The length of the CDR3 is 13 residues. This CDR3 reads CASRWTSGNTIYF. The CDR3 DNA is TGTGCCAGCAGGTGGACATCTGGAAACACCATATATTTT.

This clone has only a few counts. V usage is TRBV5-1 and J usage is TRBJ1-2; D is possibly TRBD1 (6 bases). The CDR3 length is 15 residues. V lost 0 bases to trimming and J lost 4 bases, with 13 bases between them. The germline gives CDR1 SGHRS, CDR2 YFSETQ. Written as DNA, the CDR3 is TGCGCCAGCAGCTTGGAACAGGGAAATCGCTATGGCTACACCTTC. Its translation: CASSLEQGNRYGYTF.

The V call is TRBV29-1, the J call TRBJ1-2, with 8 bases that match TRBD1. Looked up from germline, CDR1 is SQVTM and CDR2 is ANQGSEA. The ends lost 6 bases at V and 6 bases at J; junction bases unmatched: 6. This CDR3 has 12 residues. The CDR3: CSVDRGRDGYTF. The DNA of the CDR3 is TGCAGCGTAGACAGGGGTCGGGATGGCTACACCTTC.

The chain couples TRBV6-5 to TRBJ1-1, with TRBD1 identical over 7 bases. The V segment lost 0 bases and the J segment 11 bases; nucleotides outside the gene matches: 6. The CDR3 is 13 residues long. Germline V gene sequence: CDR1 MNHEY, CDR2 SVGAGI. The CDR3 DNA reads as TGTGCCAGCAGTTACTCCCAGGGGGTGAAGGCTTTCTTT. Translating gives CASSYSQGVKAFF.

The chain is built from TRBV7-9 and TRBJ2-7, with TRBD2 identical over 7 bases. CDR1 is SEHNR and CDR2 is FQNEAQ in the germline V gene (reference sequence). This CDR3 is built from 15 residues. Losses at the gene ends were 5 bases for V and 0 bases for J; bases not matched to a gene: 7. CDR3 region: CASSPGEGSSYEQYF. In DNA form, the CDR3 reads TGTGCCAGCAGCCCCGGGGAGGGGAGCTCCTACGAGCAGTACTTC.